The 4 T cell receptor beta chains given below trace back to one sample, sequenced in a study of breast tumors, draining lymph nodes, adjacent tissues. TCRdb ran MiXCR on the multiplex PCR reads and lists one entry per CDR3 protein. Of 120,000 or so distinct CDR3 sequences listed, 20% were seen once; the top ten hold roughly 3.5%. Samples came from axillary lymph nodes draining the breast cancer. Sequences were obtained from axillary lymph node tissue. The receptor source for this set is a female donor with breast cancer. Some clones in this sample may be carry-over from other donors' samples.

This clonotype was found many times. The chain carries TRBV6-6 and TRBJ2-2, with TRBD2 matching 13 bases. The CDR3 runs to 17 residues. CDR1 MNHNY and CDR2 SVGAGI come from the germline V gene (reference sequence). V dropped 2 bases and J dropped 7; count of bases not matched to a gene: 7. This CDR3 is CASSYRTSGSLGGELFF. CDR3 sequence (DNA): TGTGCCAGCAGTTACCGGACTAGCGGGAGCTTGGGCGGGGAGCTGTTTTTT.

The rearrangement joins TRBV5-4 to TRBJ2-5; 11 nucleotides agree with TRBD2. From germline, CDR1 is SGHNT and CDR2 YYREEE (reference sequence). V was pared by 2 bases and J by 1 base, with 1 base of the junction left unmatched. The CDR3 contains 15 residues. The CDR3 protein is CASSLLAGVQETQYF. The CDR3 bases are TGTGCCAGCAGCTTACTAGCGGGAGTCCAAGAGACCCAGTACTTC.

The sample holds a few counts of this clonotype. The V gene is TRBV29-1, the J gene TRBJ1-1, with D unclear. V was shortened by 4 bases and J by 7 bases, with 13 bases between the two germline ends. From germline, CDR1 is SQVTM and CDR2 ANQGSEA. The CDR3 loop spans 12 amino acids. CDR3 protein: CSVGSEEIEAFF. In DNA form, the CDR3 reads TGCAGCGTTGGTTCGGAGGAAATTGAAGCTTTCTTT.

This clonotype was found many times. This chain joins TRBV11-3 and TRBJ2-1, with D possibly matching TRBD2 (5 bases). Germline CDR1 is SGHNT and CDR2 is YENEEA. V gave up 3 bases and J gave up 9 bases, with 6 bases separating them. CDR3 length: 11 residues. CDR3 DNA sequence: TGTGCCAGCAGCTTCGAGGGTGAGCAGTTCTTC. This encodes CASSFEGEQFF.